Presented here are 29 T cell receptor beta chains from one specimen sequenced in a study of cytomegalovirus exposure and HLA in healthy donors. Use of 60 Vbeta and 13 Jbeta primers characterized the PCR. Repertoires were generated with immunoSEQ multiplex PCR, while TCRdb's copy carries only in-frame clones and drops some. This sample yields roughly 150,000 clones, of which about three quarters are seen a single time; about 13% belongs to the top ten. The sample comprised PBMCs. Receptors originate from a man aged 40-55 years in good health and CMV-seropositive.

The chain recombines TRBV6-7 with TRBJ1-5, with 7 nucleotides matching TRBD1. TRBV6-7 is an open reading frame whose function is uncertain. The V and J ends lost 1 base and 4 bases, in that order; junction bases with no gene match: 7. The CDR3 length is 16 residues. The CDR3 protein is CASSYFPRDRNQPQHF. In nucleotides, the CDR3 is TGTGCCAGCAGTTACTTTCCCCGGGACAGAAATCAGCCCCAGCATTTT.

The chain uses TRBV27 and TRBJ2-2; TRBD2 matches 12 bases. V trimming: 10 bases; J trimming: 3 bases; junction bases outside the gene matches: 12. This CDR3 is built from 17 residues. Per germline, CDR1 MNHEY and CDR2 SMNVEV (reference sequence). The CDR3 DNA follows: TGTGCCAACCCCGGGACTAGCGGGCAAGGGGACACCGGGGAGCTGTTTTTT. Translated, it gives CANPGTSGQGDTGELFF.

CDR3 DNA: TGTGCCAGCAGTGAAGTAGGGGTATCCCTGGGGACCCAGTACTTC. Residues: CASSEVGVSLGTQYF. The chain combines TRBV6-1 with TRBJ2-5, with TRBD1 as a possible D gene (5 bases). Trimming pared 1 base from V and 7 bases from J, leaving 16 bases between. This CDR3 has 15 residues. CDR1 and CDR2 from the germline V gene are MNHNS and SASEGT.

This clone has more than one count but fewer than ten. The chain has TRBV28 and TRBJ2-2; weak D call: TRBD1 (6 bases). Germline lookup yields CDR1 MDHEN and CDR2 SYDVKM. The length of the CDR3 is 12 residues. Trimming pared 4 bases from V and 7 bases from J, leaving 7 bases between. This CDR3 reads CASSSDSGELFF. The CDR3 bases are TGTGCCAGCAGTTCGGACAGCGGGGAGCTGTTTTTT.

This chain links TRBV10-2 with TRBJ2-7; 9 bases are shared with TRBD1. Germline lookup yields CDR1 WSHSY and CDR2 SAAADI. The V segment lost 7 bases and the J segment 6 bases; nucleotides outside the gene matches: 10. The CDR3 totals 14 residues. CDR3 sequence (DNA): TGCGCCAGCATCAAAGGGACAGGGACGATCGAGCAGTACTTC. This gives the protein CASIKGTGTIEQYF.

This sequence joins TRBV29-1 and TRBJ2-1; possible D gene TRBD1, 6 bases. CDR1 and CDR2 (germline): SQVTM, ANQGSEA. The CDR3 consists of 12 residues. Trimming shortened V by 4 bases and J by 7 bases, and 11 bases separated the two germline ends. The CDR3 protein is CSVAGTGNEQFF. DNA of the CDR3: TGCAGCGTTGCGGGTACAGGGAATGAGCAGTTCTTC.

This rearrangement joins TRBV6-5 to TRBJ1-2; D is undetermined. Germline V gene data show CDR1 as MNHEY and CDR2 as SVGAGI. There are 14 residues in the CDR3. Trimming pared 7 bases from V and 6 bases from J, leaving 18 bases between. This CDR3 is CASKPQRLSNGYTF. For the CDR3, the DNA is TGTGCCAGCAAACCTCAGAGACTGTCGAATGGCTACACCTTC.

The chain is built from TRBV11-2 and TRBJ1-5; D is uncertain. Germline values: CDR1 SGHAT, CDR2 FQNNGV. The CDR3 contains 13 residues. Trimming shortened V by 0 bases and J by 5 bases, and 5 bases separated the two germline ends. The CDR3 nucleotides read TGTGCCAGCAGCTTAGACCCCGATCAGCCCCAGCATTTT. The encoded protein is CASSLDPDQPQHF. The whole variable domain, filled in from reference TRBV11-2 and TRBJ1-5, reads EAGVAQSPRYKIIEKRQSVAFWCNPISGHATLYWYQQILGQGPKLLIQFQNNGVVDDSQLPKDRFSAERLKGVDSTLKIQPAKLEDSAVYLCASSLDPDQPQHFGDGTRLSIL.

The genes are TRBV4-3 and TRBJ2-4; weak D call: TRBD2 (5 bases). This CDR3 spans 17 amino acids. Trimming left V 0 bases short and J 3 bases short, with 15 bases between. Germline-derived CDR1 and CDR2 are LGHNA and YSLEER. The CDR3, as DNA: TGCGCCAGCAGCCAAGAGGCCTTTACTAGTAACAAAAACATTCAGTACTTC. As protein: CASSQEAFTSNKNIQYF.

The chain joins TRBV10-3 to TRBJ1-1; the D is unclear. V was pared by 6 bases and J by 3 bases, with 8 bases between. Germline V gives CDR1 ENHRY, CDR2 SYGVKD. The CDR3 length is 12 residues. In DNA form, the CDR3 reads TGTGCCATCAGGGGGAGGGACACTGAAGCTTTCTTT. Residues: CAIRGRDTEAFF.

This sequence joins TRBV7-6 and TRBJ2-1; the match to TRBD2 covers 10 bases. The germline V gene encodes CDR1 SGHVS and CDR2 FNYEAQ. V trimming: 1 base; J trimming: 9 bases; junction bases outside the gene matches: 12. The CDR3 consists of 17 residues. In DNA form, the CDR3 reads TGTGCCAGCAGCTTAGGAGCGGGAGGGACACTTCGGGGTGAGCAGTTCTTC. Its translation is CASSLGAGGTLRGEQFF.

The chain uses TRBV5-1 and TRBJ1-1; D gene uncertain. This CDR3 spans 15 amino acids. Trimming took off 1 base at V and 1 base at J, with 11 bases between the two ends. CDR1 SGHRS and CDR2 YFSETQ come from the germline V gene. CDR3 sequence (DNA): TGCGCCAGCAGCTTGTTCGGCACAGAGAACACTGAAGCTTTCTTT. This translates into CASSLFGTENTEAFF.

The chain recombines TRBV4-3 with TRBJ2-5, with 7 bases matching TRBD2. V lost 2 bases to trimming and J lost 5 bases; unmatched junction nucleotides: 14. The CDR3 consists of 17 residues. In germline, CDR1 is LGHNA, CDR2 YSLEER. The CDR3 sequence: CASSQSPVRAGKETQYF. CDR3 in DNA: TGCGCCAGCAGCCAAAGCCCCGTAAGAGCGGGAAAGGAGACCCAGTACTTC.

The chain links TRBV30 to TRBJ1-1, with 7 nucleotides matching TRBD1. The CDR3 runs to 14 residues. The germline V gene has CDR1 GTSNPN and CDR2 SVGIG (reference sequence). J was trimmed by 5 bases and V by 3 bases; bases with no gene match: 9. This CDR3 is CAWRGTGDRTEAFF. The CDR3 DNA sequence: TGTGCCTGGAGGGGCACAGGGGATAGAACTGAAGCTTTCTTT.

The chain is built from TRBV29-1 and TRBJ1-2, with 12 bases aligning to TRBD1. This CDR3 spans 12 amino acids. With 7 bases clipped from V and 5 bases from J, the junction kept 2 bases outside the gene matches. Germline-derived CDR1 and CDR2 are SQVTM and ANQGSEA. The CDR3 DNA reads as TGCAGCGGGGGACAGGGGGCTTATGGCTACACCTTC. Its protein is CSGGQGAYGYTF.

V and J are TRBV7-8 and TRBJ2-2; no clear D. The V gene lost 5 bases and the J gene lost 7 bases, with 20 bases spanning the gap. The length of the CDR3 is 16 residues. Germline lookup yields CDR1 SGHVS and CDR2 FQNEAQ. The CDR3 protein is CASSMGMGSYLGELFF. In nucleotides, the CDR3 is TGTGCCAGCAGCATGGGTATGGGCAGCTACCTCGGGGAGCTGTTTTTT. Looking up the rest from reference TRBV7-8 and TRBJ2-2 gives the full variable domain: GAGVSQSPRYKVAKRGQDVALRCDPISGHVSLFWYQQALGQGPEFLTYFQNEAQLDKSGLPSDRFFAERPEGSVSTLKIQRTQQEDSAVYLCASSMGMGSYLGELFFGEGSRLTVL.

The chain couples TRBV29-1 to TRBJ2-3, with D possibly matching TRBD2 (6 bases). CDR1 SQVTM and CDR2 ANQGSEA come from the germline V gene. Deletions cut 1 base from V and 1 base from J, with 9 bases between. CDR3 size: 14 residues. The CDR3 loop is CSVEGPSGTDTQYF. CDR3 DNA sequence: TGCAGCGTTGAAGGACCTAGCGGCACAGATACGCAGTATTTT.

This chain connects TRBV9 to TRBJ2-7; maybe TRBD1 (6 bases). Trimming removed 4 bases from V and 2 bases from J, with 16 bases in between. The CDR3 is 15 residues long. CDR1 SGDLS and CDR2 YYNGEE come from the germline V gene. The CDR3 DNA is TGTGCCAGCAGCCCTACGACAGGCCTTACCTACGAGCAGTACTTC. Translation gives CASSPTTGLTYEQYF. Drawing the rest from reference TRBV9 and TRBJ2-7, the complete variable domain is DSGVTQTPKHLITATGQRVTLRCSPRSGDLSVYWYQQSLDQGLQFLIQYYNGEERAKGNILERFSAQQFPDLHSELNLSSLELGDSALYFCASSPTTGLTYEQYFGPGTRLTVT.

The rearrangement links TRBV6-6 to TRBJ2-7; 7 nucleotides match TRBD1. J was trimmed by 6 bases and V by 4 bases; bases with no gene match: 3. The CDR3 runs 12 residues. Germline loops: CDR1 MNHNY, CDR2 SVGAGI (reference sequence). The CDR3 nucleotides read TGTGCCAGCAGTTTATACAGGGGCGAGCAGTACTTC. It translates to CASSLYRGEQYF.

The chain employs TRBV11-2 and TRBJ2-7; D is undetermined. V was clipped by 1 base and J by 3 bases, with 10 bases between them. The CDR3 consists of 14 residues. Per germline, CDR1 SGHAT and CDR2 FQNNGV. CDR3 in DNA: TGTGCCAGCAGCTTAGGGCTTGTCCTCTACGAGCAGTACTTC. Amino acids: CASSLGLVLYEQYF. The whole variable domain, remainder taken from reference TRBV11-2 and TRBJ2-7, is EAGVAQSPRYKIIEKRQSVAFWCNPISGHATLYWYQQILGQGPKLLIQFQNNGVVDDSQLPKDRFSAERLKGVDSTLKIQPAKLEDSAVYLCASSLGLVLYEQYFGPGTRLTVT.

The V call is TRBV15, the J call TRBJ1-3; D uncertain. V was clipped by 0 bases and J by 3 bases, with 12 bases between them. This CDR3 comprises 16 residues. Per the germline V gene, CDR1 is LNHNV and CDR2 is YYDKDF (reference sequence). CDR3 nucleotides: TGTGCCACCAGCAGAGATCTGGCAGCAGGTGGAAACACCATATATTTT. This encodes CATSRDLAAGGNTIYF.

This chain links TRBV6-4 with TRBJ2-3; 7 nucleotides match TRBD2. Trimming cost V 4 bases and J 2 bases; bases outside gene matches: 9. Germline-derived CDR1 and CDR2 are MRHNA and SNTAGT. The CDR3 covers 16 residues. The CDR3 nucleotides are TGTGCCAGCAGTGCCCGCGGGACTATAGACACAGATACGCAGTATTTT. As protein: CASSARGTIDTDTQYF.

The chain carries TRBV11-2 and TRBJ2-7; the D gene is possibly TRBD2 (5 bases). CDR1 is SGHAT, CDR2 FQNNGV, per germline. This CDR3 contains 16 residues. V gave up 5 bases and J gave up 4 bases, with 21 bases separating them. The CDR3: CASSPRLAAFLYEQYF. CDR3 coding DNA: TGTGCCAGCAGCCCCCGCCTAGCAGCCTTTCTTTACGAGCAGTACTTC.

This chain uses TRBV5-5 with TRBJ2-5, with a tentative D call TRBD2 (5 bases). The CDR3 is 15 residues long. Trimming left V 4 bases short and J 2 bases short, with 15 bases between. CDR1 is SGHKS, CDR2 YYEKEE, per germline (reference sequence). The CDR3: CASSPLAQTQETQYF. DNA for the CDR3: TGTGCCAGCAGCCCCCTAGCTCAGACTCAAGAGACCCAGTACTTC.

This chain joins TRBV2 and TRBJ2-6; perhaps TRBD1 as D (6 bases). Trimming shortened V by 9 bases and J by 0 bases, and 9 bases separated the two germline ends. In germline, CDR1 is SNHLY, CDR2 FYNNEI. The length of the CDR3 is 14 residues. The CDR3 DNA follows: TGTGCCAGTAACAGGGTCTCTGGGGCCAACGTCCTGACTTTC. Its translation is CASNRVSGANVLTF.

The chain is built from TRBV28 and TRBJ2-1; TRBD2 matches 14 bases. Germline-derived CDR1 and CDR2 are MDHEN and SYDVKM. The CDR3 totals 17 residues. V lost 8 bases and J lost 5; bases outside the gene matches: 11. In DNA form, the CDR3 reads TGTGCCAGCGGTTCGGGACTAGCGGGAGCGGGCCACAATGAGCAGTTCTTC. Translation: CASGSGLAGAGHNEQFF. Combining the CDR3 with reference TRBV28 and TRBJ2-1 gives the whole variable domain DVKVTQSSRYLVKRTGEKVFLECVQDMDHENMFWYRQDPGLGLRLIYFSYDVKMKEKGDIPEGYSVSREKKERFSLILESASTNQTSMYLCASGSGLAGAGHNEQFFGPGTRLTVL.

This clone was found once. Different DNA sequences within this sample yield the same CDR3. The gene calls are TRBV7-8 and TRBJ2-1, with TRBD2 matching 10 bases. This CDR3 comprises 17 residues. J gave up 9 bases and V 5 bases, and 16 bases lay outside the gene matches. Germline CDR1 and CDR2: SGHVS and FQNEAQ. CDR3 protein: CASSIQTASGSRVEQFF. The CDR3 DNA reads as TGTGCCAGCAGCATTCAAACGGCTAGCGGGAGCCGGGTTGAGCAGTTCTTC.

This clone was detected a few times. The chain employs TRBV6-5 and TRBJ2-5; 9 bases map to TRBD2. The V and J ends lost 8 bases and 4 bases, in that order; junction bases with no gene match: 5. The CDR3 extends over 13 amino acids. Germline values: CDR1 MNHEY, CDR2 SVGAGI. CDR3 nucleotides: TGTGCCAGCGCCTTTAGCGGGAGAGAGACCCAGTACTTC. Its translation is CASAFSGRETQYF.

This rearrangement joins TRBV7-9 to TRBJ2-3; 7 bases align to TRBD1. Trimming removed 4 bases from V and 7 bases from J; junction bases left unmatched: 8. Germline CDR1 and CDR2: SEHNR and FQNEAQ (reference sequence). This CDR3 comprises 14 residues. The DNA for the CDR3 is TGTGCCAGCAGCTCGTGGACAGGAACGAATACGCAGTATTTT. It is translated as CASSSWTGTNTQYF.